The rows below give T cell receptor beta chains drawn from one sample of a study of T cell repertoires in cytomegalovirus infection. TCRdb recomputed calls from the reads with MiXCR, one row per CDR3 protein. The table has 300,000 to 400,000 distinct CDR3 sequences, 15% to 20% seen once; the top ten hold 7.5% to 9%. Sequencing input: PBMCs. These receptors originate from a human donor in good health (CMV status not recorded). Some clones in this sample may be carry-over from other donors' samples. Both conserved end residues are part of each CDR3. D genes are given only for firm matches. Size values are once, few and many counts, or a class for expanded clones, and some rows have none.

v_gene: TRBV7-2
abundance: many
d_gene: TRBD1
j_gene: TRBJ2-5
CDR3nt: TGTGCCAGCAGCCCCGACCCGACAGGGCAAGAGACCCAGTACTTC
CDR3aa: CASSPDPTGQETQYF

v_gene: TRBV4-2
abundance: few
d_gene: -
j_gene: TRBJ1-3
CDR3nt: TGTGCCAGCAGCCGACCGGGACACAAAGGAAACACCATATATTTT
CDR3aa: CASSRPGHKGNTIYF

v_gene: TRBV14
abundance: -
d_gene: TRBD2
j_gene: TRBJ2-3
CDR3nt: TGTGCCAGCAGCCCACAAGGTGCGGGAGAGGCAGATACGCAGTATTTT
CDR3aa: CASSPQGAGEADTQYF

v_gene: TRBV7-6
abundance: many
d_gene: TRBD1
j_gene: TRBJ2-7
CDR3nt: TGTGCCAGCAGTTCCGGCCCGGGACAGACCTACGAGCAGTACTTC
CDR3aa: CASSSGPGQTYEQYF

v_gene: TRBV7-9
abundance: -
d_gene: TRBD2
j_gene: TRBJ2-3
CDR3nt: TGTGCCAGCAGCCCGAGCGGGGCCAGCACAGATACGCAGTATTTT
CDR3aa: CASSPSGASTDTQYF

v_gene: TRBV25-1
abundance: -
d_gene: -
j_gene: TRBJ1-1
CDR3nt: TGTGCCAGCTCCCGGGAGGGAGGGGGCACTGAAGCTTTCTTT
CDR3aa: CASSREGGGTEAFF

v_gene: TRBV7-9
abundance: few
d_gene: -
j_gene: TRBJ2-1
CDR3nt: TGTGCCAGCAGCTTTAGTAGGTTCCCTTTTACGGATGAGCAGTTCTTC
CDR3aa: CASSFSRFPFTDEQFF

v_gene: TRBV7-2
abundance: many
d_gene: TRBD1
j_gene: TRBJ1-5
CDR3nt: TGTGCCAGCAGCCGAACGGGACAGAACAATCAGCCCCAGCATTTT
CDR3aa: CASSRTGQNNQPQHF

v_gene: TRBV12-3/TRBV12-4
abundance: many
d_gene: -
j_gene: TRBJ2-2
CDR3nt: TGTGCCAGCAGACCGAATACCGGGACACCGAACACCGGGGAGCTGTTTTTT
CDR3aa: CASRPNTGTPNTGELFF

v_gene: TRBV7-9
abundance: -
d_gene: -
j_gene: TRBJ1-1
CDR3nt: TGTGCCAGCAGCTCTTTCGACAACTTGAACACTGAAGCTTTCTTT
CDR3aa: CASSSFDNLNTEAFF

v_gene: TRBV10-3
abundance: -
d_gene: TRBD1
j_gene: TRBJ2-7
CDR3nt: TGTGCCATCAGTGAGTCTGGACAGGGGACGTTCTACGAGCAGTACTTC
CDR3aa: CAISESGQGTFYEQYF

v_gene: TRBV2
abundance: many
d_gene: -
j_gene: TRBJ2-3
CDR3nt: TGTGCCAGCAAGGACGACACCACAGATACGCAGTATTTT
CDR3aa: CASKDDTTDTQYF

v_gene: TRBV7-8
abundance: many
d_gene: -
j_gene: TRBJ1-3
CDR3nt: TGTGCCAGCAGCTTAGTCGGTGACACCATATATTTT
CDR3aa: CASSLVGDTIYF

v_gene: TRBV2
abundance: -
d_gene: TRBD1
j_gene: TRBJ2-1
CDR3nt: TGTGCCAGCAGTGAATTGGGACAGACCTACAATGAGCAGTTCTTC
CDR3aa: CASSELGQTYNEQFF

v_gene: TRBV18
abundance: few
d_gene: -
j_gene: TRBJ1-1
CDR3nt: TGTGCCAGCTCACCATCGTCAGGGGAGAACACTGAAGCTTTCTTT
CDR3aa: CASSPSSGENTEAFF

v_gene: TRBV7-8
abundance: many
d_gene: -
j_gene: TRBJ1-1
CDR3nt: TGTGCCAGCAGCTTATACAGGGAAACTGAAGCTTTCTTT
CDR3aa: CASSLYRETEAFF

v_gene: TRBV7-6
abundance: few
d_gene: -
j_gene: TRBJ1-5
CDR3nt: TGTGCCAGCAGCTTGGACAGCCGAGTGCAGCCCCAGCATTTT
CDR3aa: CASSLDSRVQPQHF

v_gene: TRBV10-3
abundance: few
d_gene: -
j_gene: TRBJ1-2
CDR3nt: TGTGCCAGTGGGATACAGGCGTCAGGCTATGGCTACACCTTC
CDR3aa: CASGIQASGYGYTF

v_gene: TRBV20-1
abundance: -
d_gene: -
j_gene: TRBJ1-5
CDR3nt: TGCAGTGCTAGAGATCCCCAGGGAAATCAGCCCCAGCATTTT
CDR3aa: CSARDPQGNQPQHF

v_gene: TRBV7-2
abundance: -
d_gene: TRBD2
j_gene: TRBJ2-3
CDR3nt: TGTGCCAGCAGCTCCGTAGCGGGAAGGACAGATACGCAGTATTTT
CDR3aa: CASSSVAGRTDTQYF

v_gene: TRBV19
abundance: -
d_gene: -
j_gene: TRBJ1-2
CDR3nt: TGTGCCAGTAGTCCTCGTGGCGAGGGGTACTATGGCTACACCTTC
CDR3aa: CASSPRGEGYYGYTF

v_gene: TRBV15
abundance: few
d_gene: -
j_gene: TRBJ2-3
CDR3nt: TGTGCCACCAGCAGAGAGCAAGCGGTAGAGGCAGATACGCAGTATTTT
CDR3aa: CATSREQAVEADTQYF

v_gene: TRBV19
abundance: -
d_gene: TRBD2
j_gene: TRBJ2-1
CDR3nt: TGTGCCAGTAGTACCGGGACTAGCTTACGTGAGCAGTTCTTC
CDR3aa: CASSTGTSLREQFF

v_gene: TRBV7-2
abundance: few
d_gene: -
j_gene: TRBJ2-1
CDR3nt: TGTGCCAGCAGCCCGAATAGCTTTGATGAGCAGTTCTTC
CDR3aa: CASSPNSFDEQFF

v_gene: TRBV7-2
abundance: few
d_gene: -
j_gene: TRBJ2-3
CDR3nt: TGTGCCAGCAGCCCTAGGGTGGCTTGGGGAGATACGCAGTATTTT
CDR3aa: CASSPRVAWGDTQYF

v_gene: TRBV7-2
abundance: many
d_gene: -
j_gene: TRBJ1-2
CDR3nt: TGTGCCAGCAGCTTAGCGCGCAAGTATGGCTACACCTTC
CDR3aa: CASSLARKYGYTF

v_gene: TRBV6-5
abundance: many
d_gene: -
j_gene: TRBJ1-1
CDR3nt: TGTGCCAGCAGTTACTCCCCCCGGGTGGGCACTGAAGCTTTCTTT
CDR3aa: CASSYSPRVGTEAFF